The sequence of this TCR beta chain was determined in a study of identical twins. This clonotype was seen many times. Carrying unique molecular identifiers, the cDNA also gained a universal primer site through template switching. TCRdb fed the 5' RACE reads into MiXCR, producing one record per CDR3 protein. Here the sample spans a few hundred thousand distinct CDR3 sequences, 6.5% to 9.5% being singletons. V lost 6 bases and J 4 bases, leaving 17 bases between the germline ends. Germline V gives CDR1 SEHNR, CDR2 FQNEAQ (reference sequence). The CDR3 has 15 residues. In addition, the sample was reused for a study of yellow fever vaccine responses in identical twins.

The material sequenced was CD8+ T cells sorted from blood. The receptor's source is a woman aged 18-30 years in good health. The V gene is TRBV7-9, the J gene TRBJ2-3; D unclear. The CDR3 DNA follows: TGTGCCAGCAGTTCTGAAGTATTGTCGGCAGATACGCAGTATTTT. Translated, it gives CASSSEVLSADTQYF.